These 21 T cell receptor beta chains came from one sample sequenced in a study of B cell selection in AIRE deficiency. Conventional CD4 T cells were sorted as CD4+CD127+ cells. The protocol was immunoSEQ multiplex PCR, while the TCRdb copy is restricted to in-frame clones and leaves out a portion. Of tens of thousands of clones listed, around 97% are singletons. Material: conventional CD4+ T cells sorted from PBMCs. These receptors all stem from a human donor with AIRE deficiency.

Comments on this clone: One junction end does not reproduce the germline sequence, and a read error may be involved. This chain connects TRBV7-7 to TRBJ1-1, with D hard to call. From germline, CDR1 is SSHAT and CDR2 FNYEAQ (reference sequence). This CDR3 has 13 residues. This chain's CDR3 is CASSLRMNTEAFF. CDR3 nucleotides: TGTGCTAGCAGCCTACGTATGAACACTGAAGCTTTCTTT. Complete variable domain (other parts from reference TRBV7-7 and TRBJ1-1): GAGVSQSPRYKVTKRGQDVTLRCDPISSHATLYWYQQALGQGPEFLTYFNYEAQPDKSGLPSDRFSAERPEGSISTLTIQRTEQRDSAMYRCASSLRMNTEAFFGQGTRLTVV.

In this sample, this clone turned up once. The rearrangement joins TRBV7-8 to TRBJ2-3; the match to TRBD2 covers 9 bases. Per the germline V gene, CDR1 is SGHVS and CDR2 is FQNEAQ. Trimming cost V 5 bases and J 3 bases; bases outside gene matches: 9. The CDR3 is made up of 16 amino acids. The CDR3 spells CASSPLSGGSTDTQYF. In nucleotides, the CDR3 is TGTGCCAGCAGCCCCTTGAGCGGGGGGTCTACAGATACGCAGTATTTT.

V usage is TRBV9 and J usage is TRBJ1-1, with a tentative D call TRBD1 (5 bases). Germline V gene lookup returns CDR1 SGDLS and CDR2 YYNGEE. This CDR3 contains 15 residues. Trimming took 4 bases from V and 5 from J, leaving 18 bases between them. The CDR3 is CASSPTDRTRTEAFF. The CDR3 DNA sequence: TGTGCCAGCAGCCCCACCGACAGAACGAGAACTGAAGCTTTCTTT.

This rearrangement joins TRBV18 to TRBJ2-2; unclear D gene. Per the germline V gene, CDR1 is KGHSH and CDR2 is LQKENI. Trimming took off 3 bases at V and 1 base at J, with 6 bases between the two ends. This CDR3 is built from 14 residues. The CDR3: CASSPRQNTGELFF. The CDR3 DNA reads TGTGCCAGCTCACCTCGACAGAACACCGGGGAGCTGTTTTTT. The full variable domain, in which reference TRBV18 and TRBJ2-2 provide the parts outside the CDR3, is NAGVMQNPRHLVRRRGQEARLRCSPMKGHSHVYWYRQLPEEGLKFMVYLQKENIIDESGMPKERFSAEFPKEGPSILRIQQVVRGDSAAYFCASSPRQNTGELFFGEGSRLTVL.

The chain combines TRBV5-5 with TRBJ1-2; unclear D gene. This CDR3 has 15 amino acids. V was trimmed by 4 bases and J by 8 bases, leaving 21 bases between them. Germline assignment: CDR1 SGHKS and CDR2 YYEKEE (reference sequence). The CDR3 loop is CASSQPSGRMGGYTF. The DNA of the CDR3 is TGTGCCAGCAGCCAGCCGTCCGGGAGGATGGGGGGCTACACCTTC.

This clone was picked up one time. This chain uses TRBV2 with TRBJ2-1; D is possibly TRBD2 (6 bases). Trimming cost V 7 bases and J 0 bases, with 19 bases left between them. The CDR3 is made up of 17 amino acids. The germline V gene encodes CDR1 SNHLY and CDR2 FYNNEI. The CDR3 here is CASMGFRREHSYNEQFF. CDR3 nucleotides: TGTGCCAGCATGGGGTTTCGGAGGGAACACTCCTACAATGAGCAGTTCTTC.

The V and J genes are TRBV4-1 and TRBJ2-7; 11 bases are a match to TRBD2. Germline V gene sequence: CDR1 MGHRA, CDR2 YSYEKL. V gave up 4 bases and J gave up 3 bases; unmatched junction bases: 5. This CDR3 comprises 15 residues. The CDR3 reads CASSLRLAGNYEQYF. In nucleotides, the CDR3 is TGCGCCAGCAGCCTGAGACTAGCGGGAAACTACGAGCAGTACTTC.

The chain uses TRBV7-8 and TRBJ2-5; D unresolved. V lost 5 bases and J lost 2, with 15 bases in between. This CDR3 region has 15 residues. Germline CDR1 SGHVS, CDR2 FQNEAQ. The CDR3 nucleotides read TGTGCCAGCAGCCCCCGACGTTGGGGACAAGAGACCCAGTACTTC. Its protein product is CASSPRRWGQETQYF.

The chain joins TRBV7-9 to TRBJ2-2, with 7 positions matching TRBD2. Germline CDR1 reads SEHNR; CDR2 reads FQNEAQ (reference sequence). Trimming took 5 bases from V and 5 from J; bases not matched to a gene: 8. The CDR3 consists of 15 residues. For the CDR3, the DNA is TGTGCCAGCAGCCCCCTGGGAGGGCCAACCGGGGAGCTGTTTTTT. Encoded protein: CASSPLGGPTGELFF.

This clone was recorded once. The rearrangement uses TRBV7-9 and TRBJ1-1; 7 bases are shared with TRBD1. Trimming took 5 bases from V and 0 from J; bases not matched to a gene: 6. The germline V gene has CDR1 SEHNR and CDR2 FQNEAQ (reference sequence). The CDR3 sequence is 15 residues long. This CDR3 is CASSRPGGVNTEAFF. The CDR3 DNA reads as TGTGCCAGCAGCAGGCCAGGGGGTGTGAACACTGAAGCTTTCTTT.

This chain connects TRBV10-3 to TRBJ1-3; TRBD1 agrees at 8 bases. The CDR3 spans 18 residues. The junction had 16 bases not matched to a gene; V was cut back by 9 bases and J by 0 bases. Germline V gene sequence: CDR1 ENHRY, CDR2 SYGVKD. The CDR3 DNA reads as TGTGCCATTAGGAAAAACCCGGGACAGGTTACCTCTGGAAACACCATATATTTT. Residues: CAIRKNPGQVTSGNTIYF.

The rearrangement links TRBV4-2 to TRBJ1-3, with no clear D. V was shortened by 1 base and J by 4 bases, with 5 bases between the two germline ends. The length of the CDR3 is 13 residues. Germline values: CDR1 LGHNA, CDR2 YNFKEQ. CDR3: CASSQAGGNTIYF. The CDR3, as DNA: TGTGCCAGCAGCCAAGCGGGAGGAAACACCATATATTTT.

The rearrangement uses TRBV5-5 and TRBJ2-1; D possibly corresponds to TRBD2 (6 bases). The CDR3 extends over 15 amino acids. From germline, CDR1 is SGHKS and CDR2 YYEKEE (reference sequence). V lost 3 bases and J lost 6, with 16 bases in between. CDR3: CASSSRRGDTNEQFF. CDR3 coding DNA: TGTGCCAGCAGCTCTCGGAGGGGAGATACCAATGAGCAGTTCTTC.

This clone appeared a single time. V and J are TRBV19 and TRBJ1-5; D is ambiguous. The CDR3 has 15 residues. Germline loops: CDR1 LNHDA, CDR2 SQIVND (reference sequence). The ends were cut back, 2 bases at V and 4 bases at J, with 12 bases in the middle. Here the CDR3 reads CASSIKNFANQPQHF. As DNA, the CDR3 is TGTGCCAGTAGTATAAAAAATTTCGCAAATCAGCCCCAGCATTTT.

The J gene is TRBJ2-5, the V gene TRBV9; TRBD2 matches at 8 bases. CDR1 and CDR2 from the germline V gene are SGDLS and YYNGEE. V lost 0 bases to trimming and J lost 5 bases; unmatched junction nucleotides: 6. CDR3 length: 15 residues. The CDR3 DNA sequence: TGTGCCAGCAGCGTAGCACCGGGAGGGGAGGAGACCCAGTACTTC. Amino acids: CASSVAPGGEETQYF.

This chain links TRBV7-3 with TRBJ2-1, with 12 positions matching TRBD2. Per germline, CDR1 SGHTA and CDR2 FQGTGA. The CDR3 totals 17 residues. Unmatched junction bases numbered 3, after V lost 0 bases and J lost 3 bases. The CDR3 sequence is CASSLTPTSGSYNEQFF. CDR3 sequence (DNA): TGTGCCAGCAGCTTAACGCCGACTAGCGGGAGCTACAATGAGCAGTTCTTC. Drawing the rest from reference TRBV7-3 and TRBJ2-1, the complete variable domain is GAGVSQTPSNKVTEKGKYVELRCDPISGHTALYWYRQSLGQGPEFLIYFQGTGAADDSGLPNDRFFAVRPEGSVSTLKIQRTERGDSAVYLCASSLTPTSGSYNEQFFGPGTRLTVL.

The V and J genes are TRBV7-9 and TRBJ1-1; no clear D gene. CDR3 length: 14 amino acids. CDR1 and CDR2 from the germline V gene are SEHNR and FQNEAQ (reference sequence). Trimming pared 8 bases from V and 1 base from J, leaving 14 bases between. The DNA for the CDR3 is TGTGCCAGCTCTGATGGCGGAAAGAACACTGAAGCTTTCTTT. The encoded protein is CASSDGGKNTEAFF.

CDR3 sequence: CASTALDTQYF. CDR3 bases: TGTGCCAGCACTGCGCTGGATACGCAGTATTTT. The chain couples TRBV6-1 to TRBJ2-3; D gene ambiguous. The germline V and J ends were trimmed by 7 bases and 6 bases, with 8 bases remaining between them. Looked up from germline, CDR1 is MNHNS and CDR2 is SASEGT. CDR3 length: 11 amino acids.

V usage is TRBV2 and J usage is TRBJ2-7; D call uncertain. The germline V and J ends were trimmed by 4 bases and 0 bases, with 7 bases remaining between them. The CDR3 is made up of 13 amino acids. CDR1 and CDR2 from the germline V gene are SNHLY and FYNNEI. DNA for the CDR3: TGTGCCAGCAGTGTATCGGGCTCCTACGAGCAGTACTTC. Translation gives CASSVSGSYEQYF.

The CDR3 sequence is CASSLNAGTNSPLHF. The CDR3 DNA reads as TGTGCCAGCAGCTTAAATGCAGGGACCAATTCACCCCTCCACTTT. The chain recombines TRBV7-2 with TRBJ1-6; a weak D match, TRBD1 (5 bases). V lost 2 bases and J 7 bases, leaving 12 bases between the germline ends. The CDR3 is 15 residues long. Germline V lookup: CDR1 SGHTA, CDR2 FQGNSA.

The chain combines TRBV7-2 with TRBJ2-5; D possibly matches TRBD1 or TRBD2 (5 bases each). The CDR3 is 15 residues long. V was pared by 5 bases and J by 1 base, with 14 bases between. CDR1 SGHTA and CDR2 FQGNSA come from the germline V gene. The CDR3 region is CASSIPQGTQETQYF. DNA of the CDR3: TGTGCCAGCAGCATCCCCCAAGGGACCCAAGAGACCCAGTACTTC.